A single sample is the source of the 20 T cell receptor beta chains below, sequenced in a study of blood T cell repertoires in COVID-19. Sequencing used immunoSEQ multiplex PCR; TCRdb keeps in-frame clones, though not all of them. This sample carries 280,000 or so clones, nearly 90% of them seen once, and the ten largest clones take 9.4%. The material sequenced was peripheral blood. These TCRs come from a man between 18 and 29 years old with active or convalescent COVID-19.

This clone was found once. The CDR3 sequence is CASSLTTGKSSGNTIYF. CDR3 DNA: TGTGCCAGCAGCTTAACAACAGGGAAATCTTCTGGAAACACCATATATTTT. This chain uses TRBV7-2 with TRBJ1-3; weak D call: TRBD1 (6 bases). Germline-derived CDR1 and CDR2 are SGHTA and FQGNSA. The length of the CDR3 is 17 residues. V lost 2 bases to trimming and J lost 1 base, with 15 bases between them.

This chain uses TRBV5-4 with TRBJ1-3, with D tentatively TRBD1 (5 bases). Germline-derived CDR1 and CDR2 are SGHNT and YYREEE (reference sequence). The ends were cut back, 3 bases at V and 4 bases at J, with 11 bases in the middle. The CDR3 contains 14 residues. As DNA, the CDR3 is TGTGCCAGCAGCTGGGGGGTATCCGGAAACACCATATATTTT. It codes for CASSWGVSGNTIYF.

This chain connects TRBV3-1 (or the pseudogene TRBV3-2) to TRBJ2-2; TRBD2 matches at 8 bases. Germline V lookup: CDR1 LGHDT, CDR2 YNNKEL (reference sequence). CDR3 length equals 16 residues. V gave up 4 bases and J gave up 3 bases; unmatched junction bases: 7. The DNA of the CDR3 is TGTGCCAGCAGCCCAAACAGCGGGGGTTACACCGGGGAGCTGTTTTTT. The encoded protein is CASSPNSGGYTGELFF.

On this clone itself: A read error may produce the germline difference seen at one junction end. This rearrangement joins TRBV6-2 or TRBV6-3 to TRBJ2-1; 10 bases match TRBD1. Germline V gene data show CDR1 as MNHEY and CDR2 as SVGEGT. CDR3 length: 15 amino acids. As DNA, the CDR3 is TGTGCCAGCAGTTACTCTCCGATCACCGGGACAGGGGTCGTCTTC. This translates into CASSYSPITGTGVVF.

This sequence joins TRBV23-1 and TRBJ2-2, with D possibly matching TRBD2 (6 bases). TRBV23-1 counts as an open reading frame of uncertain function. The CDR3 has 13 residues. The chain's CDR3 is CAIYGGGSGELFF. The CDR3 DNA follows: TGCGCGATTTACGGAGGAGGGTCCGGGGAGCTGTTTTTT.

The chain is built from TRBV18 and TRBJ1-1; D gene ambiguous. CDR3 length: 15 amino acids. Germline V gives CDR1 KGHSH, CDR2 LQKENI. V was shortened by 3 bases and J by 4 bases, with 15 bases between the two germline ends. The CDR3 DNA follows: TGTGCCAGCTCACCTACCTCGGAGGGCTCCACTGAAGCTTTCTTT. Translating gives CASSPTSEGSTEAFF.

This sequence joins TRBV19 and TRBJ2-7, with 10 bases aligning to TRBD2. The CDR3 consists of 13 residues. The germline gives CDR1 LNHDA, CDR2 SQIVND (reference sequence). With V trimmed by 6 bases and J by 7 bases, 6 bases remained unmatched. Here the CDR3 DNA reads TGTGCCAGTAGCCTGCTAGCGGGGGATGAGCAGTACTTC. Translating gives CASSLLAGDEQYF.

CDR3 sequence: CASSLGQEGEKLFF. The CDR3 coding sequence is TGTGCCAGCAGCTTAGGACAGGAGGGTGAAAAACTGTTTTTT. The chain joins TRBV13 to TRBJ1-4; tentative D call: TRBD1 (5 bases). V gave up 0 bases and J gave up 7 bases, with 9 bases separating them. The CDR3 has 14 amino acids. Germline V gene data show CDR1 as PRHDT and CDR2 as FYEKMQ (reference sequence).

This CDR3 reads CASSSDRVYGEQFF. CDR3 DNA sequence: TGTGCCAGCAGTTCGGACAGGGTTTACGGTGAGCAGTTCTTC. The chain combines TRBV6-6 with TRBJ2-1; 8 nucleotides agree with TRBD1. V trimming: 4 bases; J trimming: 9 bases; junction bases outside the gene matches: 8. This CDR3 has 14 residues. CDR1 and CDR2 from the germline V gene are MNHNY and SVGAGI (reference sequence).

In this sample, this clone is medium-sized. The V gene is TRBV3-1 (or the pseudogene TRBV3-2), the J gene TRBJ2-5, with 7 bases identical to TRBD2. V lost 0 bases and J lost 0; bases outside the gene matches: 1. CDR3 length: 15 amino acids. Germline values: CDR1 LGHDT, CDR2 YNNKEL (reference sequence). For the CDR3, the DNA is TGTGCCAGCAGCCAAGAGGGGGGGTACCAAGAGACCCAGTACTTC. Translation gives CASSQEGGYQETQYF.

The CDR3 nucleotides read TGTGCCAGTAGTATTGGAGGACAGCAAGAGACCCAGTACTTC. This encodes CASSIGGQQETQYF. V usage is TRBV19 and J usage is TRBJ2-5; tentatively, D is TRBD1 (6 bases). CDR3 length: 14 residues. Germline V gives CDR1 LNHDA, CDR2 SQIVND (reference sequence). V shed 3 bases and J shed 2 bases, with 10 bases lying between them.

The chain employs TRBV7-2 and TRBJ1-5; no reliable D call. Germline V gene sequence: CDR1 SGHTA, CDR2 FQGNSA. This CDR3 has 13 residues. V lost 3 bases to trimming and J lost 5 bases, with 8 bases between them. The CDR3 spells CASSFGSYQPQHF. In DNA, the CDR3 is TGTGCCAGCAGCTTTGGCAGTTATCAGCCCCAGCATTTT.

About this clone itself: The sample carries other DNA sequences with the same CDR3. Written as DNA, the CDR3 is TGTGCCAGTAGTACTAGCGGGGACTCCTACAATGAGCAGTTCTTC. It yields the protein CASSTSGDSYNEQFF. The chain uses TRBV19 and TRBJ2-1; 9 bases line up with TRBD2. The trim removed 4 bases at V and 0 bases at J, leaving 1 base unmatched. Germline CDR1 LNHDA, CDR2 SQIVND (reference sequence). This CDR3 has 15 residues.

The chain has TRBV4-2 and TRBJ1-6, with TRBD1 identical over 7 bases. Germline trimming cut 0 bases from V and 8 bases from J; bases unmatched to any gene: 4. This CDR3 region has 15 residues. Germline assignment: CDR1 LGHNA and CDR2 YNFKEQ. For the CDR3, the DNA is TGTGCCAGCAGCCAAGAACGAGGGGGCCATTCACCCCTCCACTTT. It encodes CASSQERGGHSPLHF.

The chain carries TRBV11-2 and TRBJ2-6, with TRBD1 matching over 9 bases. The CDR3 totals 16 residues. The J segment lost 4 bases and the V segment lost 5 bases, leaving 6 bases of the junction unmatched. Germline assignment: CDR1 SGHAT and CDR2 FQNNGV. The CDR3 DNA sequence: TGTGCCAGCAGCGGGGACAGGGCGACCGGGGCCAACGTCCTGACTTTC. Translating gives CASSGDRATGANVLTF.

This chain connects TRBV12-3 or TRBV12-4 to TRBJ2-2; 7 positions agree with TRBD1. This CDR3 comprises 13 residues. V lost 5 bases to trimming and J lost 7 bases; unmatched junction nucleotides: 4. This chain's CDR3 is CASSDDRVGELFF. For the CDR3, the DNA is TGTGCCAGCAGTGATGACAGGGTCGGGGAGCTGTTTTTT.

With respect to this clone: A junction boundary mismatches the germline segment, possibly from a read error. The chain combines TRBV6-1 with TRBJ1-6, with 10 bases that match TRBD1. The CDR3 is made up of 15 amino acids. The V gene's germline CDR1 is MNHNS and CDR2 SASEGT. This chain's CDR3 is CASSEDFGDRGGFLF. DNA of the CDR3: TGTGCCAGCAGTGAAGACTTCGGGGACAGGGGCGGCTTTCTCTTT.

The genes are TRBV5-4 and TRBJ2-3, with TRBD2 matching 7 bases. Germline V gene lookup returns CDR1 SGHNT and CDR2 YYREEE (reference sequence). The CDR3 totals 14 residues. Unmatched junction bases numbered 6, after V lost 2 bases and J lost 6 bases. The chain's CDR3 is CASSFRTSLDTQYF. The CDR3 region has the DNA TGTGCCAGCAGCTTCCGGACTAGTCTGGATACGCAGTATTTT.

As for this clone: Other DNA sequences in this specimen translate into the identical CDR3. The chain combines TRBV6-1 with TRBJ1-1; possible D gene TRBD1, 5 bases. The V end was cut by 2 bases, the J end by 0 bases, with 10 bases between. CDR3 length: 15 amino acids. In germline, CDR1 is MNHNS, CDR2 SASEGT. CDR3 loop: CASSEYQGMNTEAFF. The CDR3, as DNA: TGTGCCAGCAGTGAATACCAGGGCATGAACACTGAAGCTTTCTTT.

The chain employs TRBV24-1 and TRBJ2-7; D is unclear. The ends were cut back, 2 bases at V and 6 bases at J, with 10 bases in the middle. The CDR3 is 13 residues long. Germline lookup yields CDR1 KGHDR and CDR2 SFDVKD. In DNA, the CDR3 is TGTGCCACCAGTGATTCAACATCCCGCGAGCAGTACTTC. It codes for CATSDSTSREQYF.